Ten or more counts support the clone carrying this T cell receptor beta chain. These data are taken from a study of T cell repertoires in cytomegalovirus infection. The CDR3 contains 14 residues. Trimming stripped 2 bases from V and 0 bases from J, with 7 bases between. CDR1 is SGHAT, CDR2 FQNNGV, per germline. TCRdb redid the calling of the reads with MiXCR, one entry per CDR3 protein. The sample holds roughly 100,000 distinct CDR3 sequences, approximately 15% seen once. This clonotype was obtained from a human donor in good health (CMV status not recorded). Some clones in this sample may be carry-over from other donors' samples. V and J are TRBV11-2 and TRBJ1-2; D gene unclear. Specimen: PBMCs. Written as DNA, the CDR3 is TGTGCCAGCAGCTTATACAGTTCTAACTATGGCTACACCTTC. Protein: CASSLYSSNYGYTF.